The rows below give T cell receptor beta chains drawn from one sample of a study of cytomegalovirus exposure and HLA in healthy donors. The data were produced by immunoSEQ multiplex PCR, yet TCRdb's version contains in-frame clones alone and is incomplete. The sample includes approximately 160,000 clones, 75% to 90% seen only once; the top ten take 1.5% to 2%. Sequenced: PBMCs. Receptors were obtained from a human donor in good health. CDR3s include the opening cysteine and the closing phenylalanine or tryptophan. A D gene is named only where the DNA matches it firmly. A clone size is listed for some rows: how often the clone was seen (once, few, many), or a class if it is expanded.

v_call,cdr3_length,j_call,clone_size,d_call,cdr3_nt,cdr3_aa
TRBV29-1,13,TRBJ1-1,-,-,TGCAGCGTCACCAGGGAAATTAACACTGAAGCTTTCTTT,CSVTREINTEAFF
TRBV5-4,14,TRBJ1-1,-,-,TGTGCCAGCAGAAAGGACACCAAGAACACTGAAGCTTTCTTT,CASRKDTKNTEAFF
TRBV4-3,16,TRBJ1-4,-,-,TGCGCCAGCAGCCGGGCACACTTTGCAACTAATGAAAAACTGTTTTTT,CASSRAHFATNEKLFF
TRBV7-9,17,TRBJ2-1,-,TRBD1,TGTGCCAGCAGCTTAGCGGTTGGGACAGGGTTTTACAATGAGCAGTTCTTC,CASSLAVGTGFYNEQFF
TRBV27,13,TRBJ2-3,-,-,TGTGCCAGCAGTTCCAGGGTGGCAGATATGCAGTATTTT,CASSSRVADMQYF
TRBV18,15,TRBJ1-6,-,-,TGTGCCAGCTCACCAAGTACAGGGAGTAACTCACCCCTCCACTTT,CASSPSTGSNSPLHF
TRBV29-1,17,TRBJ1-3,few,-,TGCAGCGTTGGGGGGGGCAGGGCGCCGATCTCTGGAAACACCATATATTTT,CSVGGGRAPISGNTIYF
TRBV27,13,TRBJ2-3,-,-,TGTGCCAGCAGTACGGGTGCCACAGATACGCAGTATTTT,CASSTGATDTQYF
TRBV19,15,TRBJ1-1,-,TRBD1,TGTGCCAGTAGAACACAGGGGGCGGCAAACACTGAAGCTTTCTTT,CASRTQGAANTEAFF
TRBV25-1,15,TRBJ1-6,once,-,TGTGCCAGCAGTGAATTGCGGACAGCGGGGGCACCCCTCCACTTT,CASSELRTAGAPLHF
TRBV4-1,17,TRBJ2-7,-,TRBD1,TGCGCCAGCAGCCAAGCCCCCGTGACAGGGGCTGTCTACGAGCAGTACTTC,CASSQAPVTGAVYEQYF
TRBV7-2,15,TRBJ2-7,few,-,TGTGCCAGCAGCTTAACTGGGGGACATACCTACGAGCAGTACTTC,CASSLTGGHTYEQYF
TRBV23-1,13,TRBJ1-6,-,-,TGCGCCAGCCCGGGGTCAAGGAATTCACCCCTCCACTTT,CASPGSRNSPLHF
TRBV4-3,16,TRBJ2-1,-,-,TGCGCCAGCAGCCAAGATCTTCGATACACCTACAATGAGCAGTTCTTC,CASSQDLRYTYNEQFF
TRBV5-4,15,TRBJ2-1,-,TRBD2,TGTGCCAGCAGCTTGATCCCTAGCGGGGGTAATGAGCAGTTCTTC,CASSLIPSGGNEQFF
TRBV25-1,18,TRBJ2-2,few,-,TGTGCCAGCAGTGGATCGACAGGCCGCCCCGCGAACACCGGGGAGCTGTTTTTT,CASSGSTGRPANTGELFF
TRBV29-1,14,TRBJ2-7,-,-,TGCAGCGTTGGTTGGCCGATGAAATCCTACGAGCAGTACTTC,CSVGWPMKSYEQYF
TRBV9,13,TRBJ2-1,-,TRBD2,TGTGCCAGCAGCCCACCTAGCGGGGCTGAGCAGTTCTTC,CASSPPSGAEQFF
TRBV18,13,TRBJ1-1,-,-,TGTGCCAGCTCTCGACAAGAAGGGGCTGAAGCTTTCTTT,CASSRQEGAEAFF
TRBV5-1,15,TRBJ2-5,-,TRBD1,TGCGCCAGCAGCTCGGGGACAGTCTGGCAAGAGACCCAGTACTTC,CASSSGTVWQETQYF